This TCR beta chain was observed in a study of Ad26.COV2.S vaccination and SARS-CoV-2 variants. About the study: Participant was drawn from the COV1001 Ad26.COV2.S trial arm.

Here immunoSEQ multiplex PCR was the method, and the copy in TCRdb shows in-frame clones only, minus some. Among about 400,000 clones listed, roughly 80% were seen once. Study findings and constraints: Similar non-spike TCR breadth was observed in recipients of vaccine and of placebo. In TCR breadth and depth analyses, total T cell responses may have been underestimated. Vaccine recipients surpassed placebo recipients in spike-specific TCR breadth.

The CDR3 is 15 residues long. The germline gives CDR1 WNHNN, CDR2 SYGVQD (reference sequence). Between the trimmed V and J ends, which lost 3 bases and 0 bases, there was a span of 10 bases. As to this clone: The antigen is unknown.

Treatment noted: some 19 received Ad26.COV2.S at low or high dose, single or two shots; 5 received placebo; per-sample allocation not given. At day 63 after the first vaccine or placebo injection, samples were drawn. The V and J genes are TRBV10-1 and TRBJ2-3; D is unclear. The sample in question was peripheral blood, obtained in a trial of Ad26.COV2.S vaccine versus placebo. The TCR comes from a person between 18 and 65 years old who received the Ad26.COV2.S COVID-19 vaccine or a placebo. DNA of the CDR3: TGCGCCAGCAGTGAAACTGGTCTAAGCACAGATACGCAGTATTTT. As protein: CASSETGLSTDTQYF.